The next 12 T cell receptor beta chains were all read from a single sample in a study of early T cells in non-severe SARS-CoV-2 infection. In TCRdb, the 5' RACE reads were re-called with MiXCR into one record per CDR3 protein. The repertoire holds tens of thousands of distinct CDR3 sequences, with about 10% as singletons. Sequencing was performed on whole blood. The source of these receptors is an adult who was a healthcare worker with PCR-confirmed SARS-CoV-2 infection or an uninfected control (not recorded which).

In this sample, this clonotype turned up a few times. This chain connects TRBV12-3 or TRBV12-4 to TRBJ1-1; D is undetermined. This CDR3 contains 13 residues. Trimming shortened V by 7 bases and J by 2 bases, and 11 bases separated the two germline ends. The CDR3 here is CASNRKLNTEAFF. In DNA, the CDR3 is TGTGCCAGCAACAGAAAGCTTAACACTGAAGCTTTCTTT.

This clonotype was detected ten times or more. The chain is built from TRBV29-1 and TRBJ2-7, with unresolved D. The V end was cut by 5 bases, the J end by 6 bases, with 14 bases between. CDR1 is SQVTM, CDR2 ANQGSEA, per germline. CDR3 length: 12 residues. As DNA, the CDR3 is TGCAGCGTTTCCGACCCCCCCAGCGAGCAGTACTTC. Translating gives CSVSDPPSEQYF.

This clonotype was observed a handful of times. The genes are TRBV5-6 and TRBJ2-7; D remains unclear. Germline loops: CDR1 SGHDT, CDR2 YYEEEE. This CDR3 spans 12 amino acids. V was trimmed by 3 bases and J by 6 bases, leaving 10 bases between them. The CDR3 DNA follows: TGTGCCAGCAGCTCCTTAAATCCCGAGCAGTACTTC. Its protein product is CASSSLNPEQYF.

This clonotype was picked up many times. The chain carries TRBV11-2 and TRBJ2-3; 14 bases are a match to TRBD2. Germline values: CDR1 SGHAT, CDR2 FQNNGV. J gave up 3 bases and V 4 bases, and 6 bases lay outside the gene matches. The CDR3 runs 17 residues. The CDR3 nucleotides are TGTGCCAGCAGCTCGGGACTAGCGGGAGTCTCGACAGATACGCAGTATTTT. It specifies CASSSGLAGVSTDTQYF. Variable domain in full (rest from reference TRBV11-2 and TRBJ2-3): EAGVAQSPRYKIIEKRQSVAFWCNPISGHATLYWYQQILGQGPKLLIQFQNNGVVDDSQLPKDRFSAERLKGVDSTLKIQPAKLEDSAVYLCASSSGLAGVSTDTQYFGPGTRLTVL.

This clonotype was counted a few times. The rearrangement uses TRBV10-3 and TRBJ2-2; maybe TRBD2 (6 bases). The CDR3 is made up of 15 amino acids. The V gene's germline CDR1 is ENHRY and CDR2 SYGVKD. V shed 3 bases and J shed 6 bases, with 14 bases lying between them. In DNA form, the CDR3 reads TGTGCCATCAGTGATCTGGGGGAGGTTTCCGGGGAGCTGTTTTTT. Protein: CAISDLGEVSGELFF.

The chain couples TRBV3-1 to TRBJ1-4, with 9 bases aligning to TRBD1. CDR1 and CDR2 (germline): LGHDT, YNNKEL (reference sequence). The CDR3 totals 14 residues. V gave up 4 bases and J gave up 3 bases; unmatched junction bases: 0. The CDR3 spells CASSRQGANEKLFF. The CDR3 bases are TGTGCCAGCAGCCGACAGGGGGCTAATGAAAAACTGTTTTTT. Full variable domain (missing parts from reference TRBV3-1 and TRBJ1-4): DTAVSQTPKYLVTQMGNDKSIKCEQNLGHDTMYWYKQDSKKFLKIMFSYNNKELIINETVPNRFSPKSPDKAHLNLHINSLELGDSAVYFCASSRQGANEKLFFGSGTQLSVL.

The DNA of the CDR3 is TGCAGTGCTCAACTAGGGATAGTGGGGACGGTTCCTGGAAACACCATATATTTT. This translates into CSAQLGIVGTVPGNTIYF. The V and J genes are TRBV20-1 and TRBJ1-3; maybe TRBD1 (5 bases). This CDR3 spans 18 amino acids. The V gene's germline CDR1 is DFQATT and CDR2 SNEGSKA (reference sequence). The germline V and J ends were trimmed by 5 bases and 2 bases, with 25 bases remaining between them.

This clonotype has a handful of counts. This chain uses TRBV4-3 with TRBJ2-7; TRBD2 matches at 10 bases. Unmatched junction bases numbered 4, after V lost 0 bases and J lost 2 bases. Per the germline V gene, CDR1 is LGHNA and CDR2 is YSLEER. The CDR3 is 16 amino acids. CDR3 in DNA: TGCGCCAGCAGCCAAGAAGGGACTAGCGCGACCTACGAGCAGTACTTC. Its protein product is CASSQEGTSATYEQYF.

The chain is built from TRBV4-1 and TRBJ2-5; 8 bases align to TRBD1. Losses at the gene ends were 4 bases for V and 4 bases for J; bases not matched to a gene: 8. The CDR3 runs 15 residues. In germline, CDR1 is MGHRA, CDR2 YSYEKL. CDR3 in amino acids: CASSPFQGAGETQYF. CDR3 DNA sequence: TGCGCCAGCAGCCCGTTCCAGGGGGCCGGAGAGACCCAGTACTTC.

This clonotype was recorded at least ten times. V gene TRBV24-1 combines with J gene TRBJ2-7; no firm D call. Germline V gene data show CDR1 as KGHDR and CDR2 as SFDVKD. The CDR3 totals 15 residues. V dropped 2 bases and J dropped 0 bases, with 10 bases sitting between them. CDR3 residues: CATSDSRWSSYEQYF. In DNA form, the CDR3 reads TGTGCCACCAGTGATTCCCGGTGGAGCTCCTACGAGCAGTACTTC.

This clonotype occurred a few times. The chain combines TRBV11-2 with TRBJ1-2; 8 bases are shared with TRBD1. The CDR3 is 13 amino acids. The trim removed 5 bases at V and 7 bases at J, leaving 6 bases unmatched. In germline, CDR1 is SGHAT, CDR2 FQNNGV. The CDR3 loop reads CASSPDRESGYTF. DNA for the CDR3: TGTGCCAGCAGCCCGGACAGGGAAAGTGGCTACACCTTC.

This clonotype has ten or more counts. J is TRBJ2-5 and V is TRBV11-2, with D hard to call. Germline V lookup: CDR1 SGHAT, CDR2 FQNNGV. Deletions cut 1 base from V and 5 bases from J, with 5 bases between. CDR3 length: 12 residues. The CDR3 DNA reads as TGTGCCAGCAGCTTAGCCCAGGAGACCCAGTACTTC. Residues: CASSLAQETQYF.